A selection of T cell receptor beta chains follows, all from one sample in a study of Ad26.COV2.S vaccination and SARS-CoV-2 variants. The protocol was immunoSEQ multiplex PCR, while the TCRdb copy is restricted to in-frame clones and leaves out a portion. Among 350,000 to 450,000 clones listed, 70% to 90% were seen once. The sequenced sample was peripheral blood, obtained in a trial of Ad26.COV2.S vaccine versus placebo. Source of these receptors: a person between 18 and 60 years old who received the Ad26.COV2.S COVID-19 vaccine or a placebo. Each CDR3 is given with its conserved first and last residue. The D gene is left open where the match is weak. Clone size appears in some rows only: once, few, many, or a class for an expanded clone.

J | D | V | size | DNA | CDR3
TRBJ1-2 | . | TRBV6-5 | . | TGTGCCAGCAGTTACCGACAGACACACTATGGCTACACCTTC | CASSYRQTHYGYTF
TRBJ1-5 | . | TRBV7-2 | . | TGTGCCAGCAGCTTAGCGGTAGTGCCTAGCAATCAGCCCCAGCATTTT | CASSLAVVPSNQPQHF
TRBJ2-7 | TRBD2 | TRBV3-1/TRBV3-2 | . | TGTGCCAGCACTCCAGCGGGGGGCCTCTACGAGCAGTACTTC | CASTPAGGLYEQYF
TRBJ1-2 | . | TRBV28 | . | TGTGCCAGCAGTTTTACAGATGGCTACACCTTC | CASSFTDGYTF
TRBJ1-2 | . | TRBV6-5 | once | TGTGCCAGCAGTAAATACAGTCTGGACTATGGCTACACCTTC | CASSKYSLDYGYTF
TRBJ1-1 | TRBD1 | TRBV15 | . | TGTGCCACCAGGTACGACAGGGGGCGCAGAACTGAAGCTTTCTTT | CATRYDRGRRTEAFF
TRBJ2-2 | . | TRBV3-1/TRBV3-2 | . | TGTGCCAGCAGCCCCTCGTTGTCCGGGGAGCTGTTTTTT | CASSPSLSGELFF
TRBJ2-3 | . | TRBV3-1/TRBV3-2 | . | TGTGCCAGCAGCCAAATGGGGACGGGGGCGGCAGATACGCAGTATTTT | CASSQMGTGAADTQYF
TRBJ2-3 | TRBD1 | TRBV2 | . | TGTGCCAGCAGCCTAGGACAGGGGGTTCGCACAGATACGCAGTATTTT | CASSLGQGVRTDTQYF
TRBJ2-7 | TRBD1 | TRBV5-5 | . | TGTGCCAGCAGCCCGGACAGGGGGCTTCACGAGCAGTACTTC | CASSPDRGLHEQYF
TRBJ1-2 | TRBD1 | TRBV7-2 | . | TGTGCCAGCAGCTTAGACCCGGGACAGGGATATGGCTACACCTTC | CASSLDPGQGYGYTF
TRBJ1-3 | TRBD1 | TRBV18 | once | TGTGCCAGCTCACCGGGACAGGCGTCCTCTGGAAACACCATATATTTT | CASSPGQASSGNTIYF
TRBJ2-7 | . | TRBV5-1 | once | TGCGCCAGCAGTCCAGAGGTGCATCCCTACGAGCAGTACTTC | CASSPEVHPYEQYF
TRBJ2-1 | . | TRBV19 | . | TGTGCCAGTAGTCCCGGGGTGATAGCGGCCTACAATGAGCAGTTCTTC | CASSPGVIAAYNEQFF
TRBJ2-2 | TRBD1 | TRBV27 | . | TGTGCCAGCAGGTGGGACAGGGGGAACACCGGGGAGCTGTTTTTT | CASRWDRGNTGELFF
TRBJ2-5 | . | TRBV18 | . | TGTGCCAGCTCACCGATTAGCGGAAGCCAAGAGACCCAGTACTTC | CASSPISGSQETQYF
TRBJ2-5 | . | TRBV3-1/TRBV3-2 | . | TGTGCCAGCAGCCCTTCGAGGGAGACCCAGTACTTC | CASSPSRETQYF
TRBJ1-1 | . | TRBV30 | few | TGTGCCTGGAGCCCGCGCCGAGTATCACCCGACACTGAAGCTTTCTTT | CAWSPRRVSPDTEAFF
TRBJ2-3 | TRBD1 | TRBV6-6 | . | TGTGCCAGCAGTACCGGGACAGGGTTCACAGATACGCAGTATTTT | CASSTGTGFTDTQYF
TRBJ1-2 | . | TRBV4-1 | . | TGCGCCAGCAGCACACGTGGGGGAGGTGGCTACACCTTC | CASSTRGGGGYTF
TRBJ1-1 | . | TRBV5-1 | few | TGCGCCAGCAGCTTTGGGCGGGACACTGAAGCTTTCTTT | CASSFGRDTEAFF
TRBJ2-1 | TRBD2 | TRBV7-9 | . | TGTGCCAGCAGCATTCTAGCGGGGGGGCCCAATGAGCAGTTCTTC | CASSILAGGPNEQFF
TRBJ1-6 | . | TRBV3-1/TRBV3-2 | . | TGTGCCAGCAGCCAAGACTATAATTCACCCCTCCACTTT | CASSQDYNSPLHF
TRBJ2-2 | . | TRBV25-1 | . | TGTGCCAGCAGTGGTAGGAACACCGGGGAGCTGTTTTTT | CASSGRNTGELFF
TRBJ2-1 | . | TRBV6-4 | . | TGTGCCAGCAGTGATCGTGGGGGGGCGTACAATGAGCAGTTCTTC | CASSDRGGAYNEQFF
TRBJ2-3 | . | TRBV18 | . | TGTGCCAGCTCACCACAGTTCCTCACAGATACGCAGTATTTT | CASSPQFLTDTQYF
TRBJ1-5 | . | TRBV6-5 | medium-sized | TGTGCCAGCACCAAAAACGGGGGTGATCAGCCCCAGCATTTT | CASTKNGGDQPQHF
TRBJ1-2 | . | TRBV27 | . | TGTGCCACGACTTCCCGGGGGGGGGCCCCTTACTATGGCTACACCTTC | CATTSRGGAPYYGYTF
TRBJ2-7 | . | TRBV7-9 | . | TGTGCCAGCAGATACACAGGCTACGAGCAGTACTTC | CASRYTGYEQYF
TRBJ1-2 | . | TRBV5-1 | . | TGCGCCAGCAGCTTGGTAGGGGAGCAAGGCTACACCTTC | CASSLVGEQGYTF
TRBJ1-6 | TRBD1 | TRBV5-1 | few | TGCGCCAGCAGCCTACCTTCCGGGACAGGGGATTCACCCCTCCACTTT | CASSLPSGTGDSPLHF
TRBJ2-3 | . | TRBV15 | . | TGTGCCACCAGCCCGGCAGGGGTTACCCGTACGCAGTATTTT | CATSPAGVTRTQYF
TRBJ1-2 | . | TRBV24-1 | . | TGTGCCACCAGTGATTTGACCGGGTTCGGCTACACCTTC | CATSDLTGFGYTF
TRBJ1-1 | . | TRBV18 | once | TGTGCCAGCTCACCGGAGATGGGAGGAAAGAACACTGAAGCTTTCTTT | CASSPEMGGKNTEAFF
TRBJ2-5 | TRBD2 | TRBV19 | once | TGTGCCAGTAGCCGTCTGGCGGGGGGTTCCGAGACCCAGTACTTC | CASSRLAGGSETQYF
TRBJ2-1 | . | TRBV7-5 | many | TGTGTCAGAAGCCCGGCTGGGACTAGCGGGAGGGCCCCGTACAATGAGCAGTTCTTC | CVRSPAGTSGRAPYNEQFF
TRBJ1-3 | . | TRBV5-6 | . | TGTGCCAGCAGCCTCCCAGCCTCTGGAAACACCATATATTTT | CASSLPASGNTIYF
TRBJ2-7 | . | TRBV15 | . | TGTGCCACCAGGGAGGCCGGGACGGGGAAGTACGAGCAGTACTTC | CATREAGTGKYEQYF
TRBJ2-7 | . | TRBV6-4 | . | TGTGCCAGCAGCACTACAGGAAGCTCCTACGAGCAGTACTTC | CASSTTGSSYEQYF
TRBJ1-5 | . | TRBV25-1 | . | TGTGCCAGCAGTGAATTCGCTGGGGTGGATCAGCCCCAGCATTTT | CASSEFAGVDQPQHF
TRBJ2-1 | . | TRBV6-2/TRBV6-3 | few | TGTGCCAGCACCCCCCCAGGGGCGGGTTCCTACAATGAGCAGTTCTTC | CASTPPGAGSYNEQFF
TRBJ2-1 | . | TRBV18 | . | TGTGCCAGCTCACGGGACTTCTACAATGAGCAGTTCTTC | CASSRDFYNEQFF
TRBJ2-5 | TRBD2 | TRBV6-2/TRBV6-3 | once | TGTGCCAGCAGCAATAAACCGGGACTAGCGGAGTGGGAGACCCAGTACTTC | CASSNKPGLAEWETQYF
TRBJ1-5 | TRBD1 | TRBV4-1 | . | TGCGCCAGCAGTCGGGACAGGGATCAGCCCCAGCATTTT | CASSRDRDQPQHF
TRBJ1-2 | TRBD1 | TRBV10-2 | . | TGCGCCAGCGGGACAGGGGGCCTATCCTATGGCTACACCTTC | CASGTGGLSYGYTF
TRBJ1-2 | . | TRBV7-2 | once | TGTGCCAGCAGCTCAGAGGGGGGGACCTCTTGGTTATATGGCTACACCTTC | CASSSEGGTSWLYGYTF
TRBJ1-4 | TRBD1 | TRBV5-4 | . | TGTGCCAGCAGCCCGCTTCCTGGGACCAGGGGGTTTGAAAAACTGTTTTTT | CASSPLPGTRGFEKLFF
TRBJ2-7 | . | TRBV9 | . | TGTGCCAGCAGCGTCAACCCCGGACTACCCCGCACCTACGAGCAGTACTTC | CASSVNPGLPRTYEQYF
TRBJ2-1 | TRBD2 | TRBV5-6 | . | TGTGCCAGCAGGACTAGCGGGAGCTACAATGAGCAGTTCTTC | CASRTSGSYNEQFF
TRBJ2-1 | . | TRBV7-2 | . | TGTGCCAGCAGCCTAGGGACGGCCAATGAGCAGTTCTTC | CASSLGTANEQFF
TRBJ1-5 | . | TRBV6-2/TRBV6-3 | . | TGTGCCAGCAGTCAACTTAGGACTCCTAACCATAGCAATCAGCCCCAGCATTTT | CASSQLRTPNHSNQPQHF
TRBJ2-7 | TRBD2 | TRBV28 | . | TGTGCCAGCAGCCTGGGGACTAGACGCGAGCAGTACTTC | CASSLGTRREQYF
TRBJ2-7 | . | TRBV5-4 | . | TGTGCCAGCAGCCAAGACCCGGATGGCGAGCAGTACTTC | CASSQDPDGEQYF
TRBJ2-3 | TRBD1 | TRBV19 | . | TGTGCCAGTAGGCAGACAGGGATGACAGATACGCAGTATTTT | CASRQTGMTDTQYF
TRBJ1-6 | . | TRBV27 | . | TGTGCCAGCGGCACCCTGGGTTCACCCCTCCACTTT | CASGTLGSPLHF
TRBJ1-2 | . | TRBV19 | . | TGTGCCAGTAGTAGCGGGGACGCCGAGTATCTCGCTTATGGCTACACCTTC | CASSSGDAEYLAYGYTF
TRBJ1-3 | TRBD1 | TRBV27 | once | TGTGCCAGCAGTTTAAAGGGTTGGACAGGGGTGGATTCTGGAAACACCATATATTTT | CASSLKGWTGVDSGNTIYF
TRBJ1-1 | . | TRBV30 | . | TGTGCCTGGTCGCGGCCTGAAGCTTTCTTT | CAWSRPEAFF
TRBJ1-2 | . | TRBV5-4 | . | TGTGCCAGCAGCTTGTTCCTGAAAGGGCCGGACTATGGCTACACCTTC | CASSLFLKGPDYGYTF